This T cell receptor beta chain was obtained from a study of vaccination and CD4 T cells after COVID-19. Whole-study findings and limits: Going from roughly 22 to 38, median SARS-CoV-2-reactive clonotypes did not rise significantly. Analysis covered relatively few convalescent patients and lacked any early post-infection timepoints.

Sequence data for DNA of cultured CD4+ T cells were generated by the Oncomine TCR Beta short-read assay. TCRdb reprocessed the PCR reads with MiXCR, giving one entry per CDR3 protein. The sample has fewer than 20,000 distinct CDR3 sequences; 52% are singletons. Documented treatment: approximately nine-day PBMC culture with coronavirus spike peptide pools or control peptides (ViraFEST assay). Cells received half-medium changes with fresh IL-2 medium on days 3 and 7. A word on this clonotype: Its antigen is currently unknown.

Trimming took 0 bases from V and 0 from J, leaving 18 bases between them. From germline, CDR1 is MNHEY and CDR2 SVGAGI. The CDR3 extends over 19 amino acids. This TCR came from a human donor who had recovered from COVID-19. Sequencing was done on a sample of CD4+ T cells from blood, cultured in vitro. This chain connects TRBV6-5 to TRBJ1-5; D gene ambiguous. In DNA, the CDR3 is TGTGCCAGCAGTTACTCTCGTCTTACGGTTCACACTAGCAATCAGCCCCAGCATTTT. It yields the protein CASSYSRLTVHTSNQPQHF.